This is a list of T cell receptor beta chains from one sample in a study of cytomegalovirus exposure and HLA in healthy donors. Only in-frame clones appear in the TCRdb table, and some are missing; sequencing was by immunoSEQ multiplex PCR. The data show over 250,000 clones, with 70% to 90% seen just once and 0.95% to 1.1% held by the top ten. The sample taken for sequencing was PBMCs. These receptors were obtained from a woman younger than 30 in good health and CMV-seronegative. Each CDR3 is given with its conserved first and last residue. D genes are given only for firm matches.

>TRBV5-4|TRBJ2-5|.|11
TGTGCCAGCAGCCACTGGACAATGCTGTACTTC
CASSHWTMLYF
>TRBV6-6|TRBJ2-1|TRBD1|15
TGTGCCAGCAGCTTCCCGGGACAGGGGTACAATGAGCAGTTCTTC
CASSFPGQGYNEQFF
>TRBV4-2|TRBJ1-1|TRBD1|16
TGTGCCAGCAGCAAAACAGGGGGCGCGGTGAACACTGAAGCTTTCTTT
CASSKTGGAVNTEAFF
>TRBV5-1|TRBJ2-2|.|14
TGCGCCAGCAGCTTTCGGGTTGACACCGGGGAGCTGTTTTTT
CASSFRVDTGELFF
>TRBV6-6|TRBJ1-1|TRBD1|14
TGTGCCAGCAATACAGGGGGGCCTGGCACTGAAGCTTTCTTT
CASNTGGPGTEAFF
>TRBV19|TRBJ2-1|TRBD2|15
TGTGCCAGTATGCTAGCGGGAGTAAGGCGCAATGAGCAGTTCTTC
CASMLAGVRRNEQFF
>TRBV27|TRBJ1-4|.|16
TGTGCCAGCAGTTTAATTCGCACAGCCTCTAATGAAAAACTGTTTTTT
CASSLIRTASNEKLFF
>TRBV6-1|TRBJ1-5|TRBD1|15
TGTGCCAGCACCCAACAGGGGGTAGCAAGTCAGCCCCAGCATTTT
CASTQQGVASQPQHF
>TRBV7-7|TRBJ2-5|.|14
TGTGCCAGCAGCTTAGGGCAGGGGCAAGAGACCCAGTACTTC
CASSLGQGQETQYF
>TRBV7-9|TRBJ2-7|TRBD1|15
TGTGCCAGCAGCTCCCCCTCCGGGACAGCCTACGAGCAGTACTTC
CASSSPSGTAYEQYF
>TRBV4-3|TRBJ1-2|.|14
TGCGCCAGCAGCCAAGACCCCCGGGGGTATGGCTACACCTTC
CASSQDPRGYGYTF
>TRBV5-6|TRBJ1-5|.|13
TGTGCCAGCAGTTCGGGACTCAATCAGCCCCAGCATTTT
CASSSGLNQPQHF
>TRBV7-6|TRBJ1-4|TRBD1|17
TGTGCCAGCAGCGGCCGGACAGGGGGCAGGACTAATGAAAAACTGTTTTTT
CASSGRTGGRTNEKLFF
>TRBV13|TRBJ1-2|.|14
TGTGCCAGCAGCTCCCGGGAGCGGAGCTATGGCTACACCTTC
CASSSRERSYGYTF
>TRBV15|TRBJ1-1|TRBD1|15
TGTGCCACCAGCAGCGACAGGGGACCGAACACTGAAGCTTTCTTT
CATSSDRGPNTEAFF